The next 13 T cell receptor beta chains were all read from a single sample in a study of blood T cell repertoires in COVID-19. TCRdb's table, derived via immunoSEQ multiplex PCR, lists solely in-frame clones and lacks some. Of about 210,000 clones in the sample, 80% to 85% were seen once. Sequencing was performed on PBMCs or T cells enriched from blood (not recorded which). These TCRs come from a woman in her fifties or sixties with acute COVID-19.

A single count supports this clone. V is TRBV5-1 and J is TRBJ2-3; 9 bases are a match to TRBD2. With V trimmed by 0 bases and J by 4 bases, 9 bases remained unmatched. CDR1 is SGHRS and CDR2 is YFSETQ in the germline V gene. The length of the CDR3 is 17 residues. CDR3 region: CASSLGATSGGADTQYF. The CDR3 coding sequence is TGCGCCAGCAGCTTGGGGGCGACTAGCGGCGGCGCAGATACGCAGTATTTT.

The chain recombines TRBV28 with TRBJ2-1, with 8 bases aligning to TRBD1. J lost 2 bases, V lost 8 bases, and 14 bases had no gene match. The CDR3 is 17 amino acids. Germline values: CDR1 MDHEN, CDR2 SYDVKM. Here the CDR3 reads CASLESTGGHTYNEQFF. In nucleotides, the CDR3 is TGTGCCAGCCTCGAATCTACAGGGGGTCACACCTACAATGAGCAGTTCTTC.

This CDR3 is CASSDSIAGWNTEAFF. The CDR3 DNA sequence: TGTGCCAGCAGTGACTCCATCGCGGGATGGAACACTGAAGCTTTCTTT. The V and J genes are TRBV6-4 and TRBJ1-1; no reliable D call. The germline V and J ends were trimmed by 0 bases and 1 base, with 12 bases remaining between them. Germline V lookup: CDR1 MRHNA, CDR2 SNTAGT. This CDR3 has 16 residues.

This clone was observed once. This rearrangement joins TRBV12-5 to TRBJ1-5; a possible D gene is TRBD1 (5 bases). This CDR3 is built from 15 residues. The V gene's germline CDR1 is LGHNT and CDR2 FRNRAP. The V gene lost 4 bases and the J gene lost 6 bases, with 16 bases spanning the gap. DNA of the CDR3: TGTGCTAGTGGTTGGGGCTCCCAAGGTGGTCAGCCCCAGCATTTT. Translated, it gives CASGWGSQGGQPQHF. Full variable domain (outside the CDR3, taken from reference TRBV12-5 and TRBJ1-5): DARVTQTPRHKVTEMGQEVTMRCQPILGHNTVFWYRQTMMQGLELLAYFRNRAPLDDSGMPKDRFSAEMPDATLATLKIQPSEPRDSAVYFCASGWGSQGGQPQHFGDGTRLSIL.

This clone was recorded a few times. V and J are TRBV28 and TRBJ1-5; D gene uncertain. Per the germline V gene, CDR1 is MDHEN and CDR2 is SYDVKM. The CDR3 loop spans 13 amino acids. Here the CDR3 DNA reads TGTGCATCAGGACTCCCAAGCAATCAGCCCCAGCATTTT. Amino acid sequence: CASGLPSNQPQHF. Based on the CDR3 plus reference TRBV28 and TRBJ1-5, the full variable domain is DVKVTQSSRYLVKRTGEKVFLECVQDMDHENMFWYRQDPGLGLRLIYFSYDVKMKEKGDIPEGYSVSREKKERFSLILESASTNQTSMYLCASGLPSNQPQHFGDGTRLSIL.

This chain connects TRBV18 to TRBJ2-1, with 7 nucleotides matching TRBD2. The junction had 12 bases not matched to a gene; V was cut back by 1 base and J by 0 bases. Germline CDR1 is KGHSH and CDR2 is LQKENI. CDR3 size: 19 residues. CDR3 amino acids: CASSPRRGALASSYNEQFF. The CDR3 nucleotides are TGTGCCAGCTCACCACGGCGTGGCGCACTAGCGTCCTCCTACAATGAGCAGTTCTTC.

The chain links TRBV11-2 to TRBJ1-2; 7 nucleotides line up with TRBD1. CDR3 length: 16 residues. Germline-derived CDR1 and CDR2 are SGHAT and FQNNGV. V lost 5 bases, J lost 2 bases, and 11 bases stayed unmatched. The CDR3 region is CASSRDPGTENYGYTF. The DNA for the CDR3 is TGTGCCAGCAGCCGCGATCCCGGGACAGAAAACTATGGCTACACCTTC.

The rearrangement links TRBV28 to TRBJ2-3; TRBD1 matches 7 bases. This CDR3 region has 14 residues. Trimming at V came to 5 bases and at J to 4 bases, leaving 6 bases not matched to a gene. Germline V gene lookup returns CDR1 MDHEN and CDR2 SYDVKM. CDR3 in amino acids: CASSTIDRADTQYF. The CDR3 nucleotides are TGTGCCAGCAGTACAATAGACAGGGCAGATACGCAGTATTTT.

The chain links TRBV28 to TRBJ2-7; 7 nucleotides line up with TRBD2. Per germline, CDR1 MDHEN and CDR2 SYDVKM. J lost 2 bases, V lost 2 bases, and 3 bases had no gene match. The CDR3 length is 14 residues. The CDR3 region is CASSLPGGPYEQYF. The CDR3, as DNA: TGTGCCAGCAGTTTACCGGGGGGACCCTACGAGCAGTACTTC.

V gene TRBV7-9 combines with J gene TRBJ1-1; D ambiguous. The CDR3 is 14 amino acids. Germline CDR1 SEHNR, CDR2 FQNEAQ (reference sequence). V was trimmed by 5 bases and J by 0 bases, leaving 10 bases between them. In nucleotides, the CDR3 is TGTGCCAGCAGCGTATTTCGTGTGAACACTGAAGCTTTCTTT. It yields the protein CASSVFRVNTEAFF.

This clone was counted once. This chain uses TRBV29-1 with TRBJ2-7; 11 bases map to TRBD2. Trimming took 5 bases from V and 4 from J; bases not matched to a gene: 4. There are 13 residues in the CDR3. The germline CDR1 and CDR2 sequences are SQVTM and ANQGSEA. The CDR3 is CSVSSGRAYEQYF. DNA for the CDR3: TGCAGCGTTAGTAGCGGGAGGGCTTACGAGCAGTACTTC.

V is TRBV4-3 and J is TRBJ1-2; D gene unclear. The CDR3 is 13 residues long. Trimming shortened V by 2 bases and J by 4 bases, and 8 bases separated the two germline ends. Germline values: CDR1 LGHNA, CDR2 YSLEER. Here the CDR3 reads CASSQTEGYGYTF. CDR3 coding DNA: TGCGCCAGCAGCCAAACGGAGGGCTATGGCTACACCTTC.

The chain uses TRBV7-2 and TRBJ2-1; 9 nucleotides align to TRBD1. CDR3 length equals 14 residues. CDR1 is SGHTA and CDR2 is FQGNSA in the germline V gene. The V and J ends lost 6 bases and 5 bases, in that order; junction bases with no gene match: 5. CDR3 protein: CASRGTGNHNEQFF. The CDR3 bases are TGTGCCAGCAGGGGGACAGGGAACCACAATGAGCAGTTCTTC.